Following are 2 T cell receptor beta chains from one sample sequenced in a study of shared clonotypes between healthy human individuals. The method was immunoSEQ multiplex PCR; TCRdb's version includes in-frame clones alone and lacks a portion of them. The top ten clones hold 0.055% to 0.075% of a sample with approximately 500,000 clones, 96% of them seen once. The source material was naive CD4+ T cells sorted from blood. Subset meaning: CD45RA+ positively selected. These receptors came from a woman aged 30 to 39 in good health.

This sequence joins TRBV23-1 and TRBJ2-7; D might be TRBD1 (5 bases). TRBV23-1 is placed among ORFs of uncertain function. There are 18 residues in the CDR3. The V and J ends lost 0 bases and 0 bases respectively, with 18 bases between them. CDR3 in DNA: TGCGCCAGCAGTCAATCGACTGCACAGGTGGATTTCTCCTACGAGCAGTACTTC. This translates into CASSQSTAQVDFSYEQYF.

The chain joins TRBV7-8 to TRBJ1-4, with 11 nucleotides matching TRBD1. CDR1 and CDR2 (germline): SGHVS, FQNEAQ. The CDR3 contains 15 residues. V dropped 5 bases and J dropped 8; count of bases not matched to a gene: 7. The CDR3 is CASSLDRGRGEKLFF. In nucleotides, the CDR3 is TGTGCCAGCAGCCTGGACAGGGGGCGGGGGGAAAAACTGTTTTTT. The full variable domain, its missing parts supplied by reference TRBV7-8 and TRBJ1-4, is GAGVSQSPRYKVAKRGQDVALRCDPISGHVSLFWYQQALGQGPEFLTYFQNEAQLDKSGLPSDRFFAERPEGSVSTLKIQRTQQEDSAVYLCASSLDRGRGEKLFFGSGTQLSVL.